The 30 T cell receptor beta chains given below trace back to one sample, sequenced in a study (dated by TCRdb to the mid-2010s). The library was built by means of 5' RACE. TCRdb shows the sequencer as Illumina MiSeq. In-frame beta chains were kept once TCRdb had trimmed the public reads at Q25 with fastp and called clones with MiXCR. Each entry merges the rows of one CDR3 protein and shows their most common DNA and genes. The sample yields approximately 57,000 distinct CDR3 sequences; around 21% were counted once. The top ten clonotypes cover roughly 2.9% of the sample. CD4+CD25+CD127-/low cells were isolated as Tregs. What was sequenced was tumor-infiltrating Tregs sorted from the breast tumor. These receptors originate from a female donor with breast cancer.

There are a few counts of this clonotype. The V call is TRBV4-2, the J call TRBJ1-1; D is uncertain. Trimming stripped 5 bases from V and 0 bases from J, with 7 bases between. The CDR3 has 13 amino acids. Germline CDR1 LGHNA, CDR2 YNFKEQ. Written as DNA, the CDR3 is TGTGCCAGCAGCTCCCAAATGAACACTGAAGCTTTCTTT. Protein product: CASSSQMNTEAFF.

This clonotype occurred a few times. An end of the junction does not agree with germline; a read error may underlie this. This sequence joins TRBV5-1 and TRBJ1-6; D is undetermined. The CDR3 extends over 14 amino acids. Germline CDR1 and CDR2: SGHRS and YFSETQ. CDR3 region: CASGFETQDSPLHF. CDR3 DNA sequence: TGCGCCAGCGGCTTCGAGACCCAGGATTCACCCCTCCACTTT.

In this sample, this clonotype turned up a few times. In DNA form, the CDR3 reads TGTGCCAGCAGTTACTCGAGTGTAGGGAGGAACACTGAAGCTTTCTTT. It encodes CASSYSSVGRNTEAFF. The chain carries TRBV6-5 and TRBJ1-1; D is undetermined. V was cut by 0 bases and J by 1 base, with 12 bases left in between. The V gene's germline CDR1 is MNHEY and CDR2 SVGAGI. The CDR3 has 16 amino acids.

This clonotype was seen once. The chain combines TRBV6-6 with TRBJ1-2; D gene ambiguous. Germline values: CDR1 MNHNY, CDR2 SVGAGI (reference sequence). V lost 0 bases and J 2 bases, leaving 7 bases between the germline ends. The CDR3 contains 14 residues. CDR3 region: CASSYSGFNYGYTF. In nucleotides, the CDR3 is TGTGCCAGCAGTTACTCGGGATTCAACTATGGCTACACCTTC.

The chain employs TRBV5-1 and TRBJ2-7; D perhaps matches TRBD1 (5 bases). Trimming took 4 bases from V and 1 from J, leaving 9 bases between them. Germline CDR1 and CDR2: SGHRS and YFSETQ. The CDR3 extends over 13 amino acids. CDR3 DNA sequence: TGCGCCAGCAGCGAGCCAGGGTCCTACGAGCAGTACTTC. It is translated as CASSEPGSYEQYF. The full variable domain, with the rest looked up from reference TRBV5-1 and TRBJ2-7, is KAGVTQTPRYLIKTRGQQVTLSCSPISGHRSVSWYQQTPGQGLQFLFEYFSETQRNKGNFPGRFSGRQFSNSRSEMNVSTLELGDSALYLCASSEPGSYEQYFGPGTRLTVT.

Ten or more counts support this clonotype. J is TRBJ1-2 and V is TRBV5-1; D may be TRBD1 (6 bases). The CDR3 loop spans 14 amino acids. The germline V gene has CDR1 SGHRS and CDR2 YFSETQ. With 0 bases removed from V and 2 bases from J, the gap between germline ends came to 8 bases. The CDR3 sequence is CASSLEQGNYGYTF. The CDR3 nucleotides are TGCGCCAGCAGCTTGGAGCAGGGGAACTATGGCTACACCTTC.

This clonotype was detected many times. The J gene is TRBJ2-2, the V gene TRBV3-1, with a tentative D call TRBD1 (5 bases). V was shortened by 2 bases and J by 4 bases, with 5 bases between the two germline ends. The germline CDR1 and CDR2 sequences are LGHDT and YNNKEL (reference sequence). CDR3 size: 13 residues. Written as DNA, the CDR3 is TGTGCCAGCAGCCAACAGGGCACCGGGGAGCTGTTTTTT. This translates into CASSQQGTGELFF.

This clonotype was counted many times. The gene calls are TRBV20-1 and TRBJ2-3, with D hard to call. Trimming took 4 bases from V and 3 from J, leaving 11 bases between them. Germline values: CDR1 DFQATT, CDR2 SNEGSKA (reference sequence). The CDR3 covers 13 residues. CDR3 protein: CSAIELRTDTQYF. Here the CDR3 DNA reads TGCAGTGCTATAGAACTAAGGACAGATACGCAGTATTTT.

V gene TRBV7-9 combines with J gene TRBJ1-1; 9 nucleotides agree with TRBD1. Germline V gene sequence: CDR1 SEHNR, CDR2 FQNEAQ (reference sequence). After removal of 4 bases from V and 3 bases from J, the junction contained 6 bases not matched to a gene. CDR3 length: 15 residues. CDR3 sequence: CASSSWTGAHTEAFF. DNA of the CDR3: TGTGCCAGCAGCTCGTGGACAGGGGCACACACTGAAGCTTTCTTT.

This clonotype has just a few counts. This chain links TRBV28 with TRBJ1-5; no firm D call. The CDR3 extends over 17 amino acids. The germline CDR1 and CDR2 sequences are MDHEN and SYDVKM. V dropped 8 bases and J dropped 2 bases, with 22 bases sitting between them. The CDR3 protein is CASGSMGSWKGNQPQHF. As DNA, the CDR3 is TGTGCCAGCGGTTCTATGGGATCCTGGAAGGGCAATCAGCCCCAGCATTTT.

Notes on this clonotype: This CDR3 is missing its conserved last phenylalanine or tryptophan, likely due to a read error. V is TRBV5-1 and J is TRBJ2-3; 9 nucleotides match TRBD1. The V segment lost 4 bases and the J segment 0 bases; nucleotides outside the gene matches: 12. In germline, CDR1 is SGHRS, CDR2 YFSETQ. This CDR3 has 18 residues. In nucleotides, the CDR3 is TGCGCCAGCAGCGGAACAGGGGGCCAGCGGATAAGCACAGATACGCAGTATTCT. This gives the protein CASSGTGGQRISTDTQYS.

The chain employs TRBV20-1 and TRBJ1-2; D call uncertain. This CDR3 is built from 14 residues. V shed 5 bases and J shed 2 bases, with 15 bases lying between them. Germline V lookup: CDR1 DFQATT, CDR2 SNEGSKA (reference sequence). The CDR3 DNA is TGCAGTGCTCCCCGCGGTCGGTTCAACTATGGCTACACCTTC. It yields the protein CSAPRGRFNYGYTF.

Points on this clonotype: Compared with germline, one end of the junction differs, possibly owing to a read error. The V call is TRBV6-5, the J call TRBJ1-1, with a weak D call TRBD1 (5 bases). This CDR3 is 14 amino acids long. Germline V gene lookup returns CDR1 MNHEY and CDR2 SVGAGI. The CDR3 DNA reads TGTACCAGCAGTTACTCCCGGGGGAGAACTGAAGCTTTCTTT. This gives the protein CTSSYSRGRTEAFF.

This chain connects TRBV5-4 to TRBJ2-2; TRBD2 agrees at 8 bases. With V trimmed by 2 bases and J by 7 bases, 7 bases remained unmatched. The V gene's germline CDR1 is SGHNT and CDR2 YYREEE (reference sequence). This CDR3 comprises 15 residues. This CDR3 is CASSLDQREYGELFF. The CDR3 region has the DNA TGTGCCAGCAGCTTAGACCAGCGGGAGTACGGGGAGCTGTTTTTT. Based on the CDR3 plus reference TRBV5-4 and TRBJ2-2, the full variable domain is ETGVTQSPTHLIKTRGQQVTLRCSSQSGHNTVSWYQQALGQGPQFIFQYYREEENGRGNFPPRFSGLQFPNYSSELNVNALELDDSALYLCASSLDQREYGELFFGEGSRLTVL.

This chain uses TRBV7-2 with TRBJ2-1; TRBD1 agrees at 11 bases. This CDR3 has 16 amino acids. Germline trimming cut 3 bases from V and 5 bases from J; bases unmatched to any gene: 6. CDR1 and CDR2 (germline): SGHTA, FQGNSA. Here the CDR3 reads CASSFYGQGAHNEQFF. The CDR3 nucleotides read TGTGCCAGCAGCTTTTATGGACAGGGGGCCCACAATGAGCAGTTCTTC.

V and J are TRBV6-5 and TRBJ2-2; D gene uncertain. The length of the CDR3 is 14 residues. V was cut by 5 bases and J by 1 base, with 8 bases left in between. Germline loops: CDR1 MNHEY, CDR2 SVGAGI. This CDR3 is CASSQRWNTGELFF. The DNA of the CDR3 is TGTGCCAGCAGTCAGAGATGGAACACCGGGGAGCTGTTTTTT.

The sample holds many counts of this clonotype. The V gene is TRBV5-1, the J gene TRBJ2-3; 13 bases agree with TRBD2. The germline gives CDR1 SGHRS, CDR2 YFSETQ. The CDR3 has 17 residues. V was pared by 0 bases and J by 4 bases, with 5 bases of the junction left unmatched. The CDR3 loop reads CASSLAGLAGDADTQYF. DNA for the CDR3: TGCGCCAGCAGCTTGGCAGGACTAGCGGGAGATGCAGATACGCAGTATTTT.

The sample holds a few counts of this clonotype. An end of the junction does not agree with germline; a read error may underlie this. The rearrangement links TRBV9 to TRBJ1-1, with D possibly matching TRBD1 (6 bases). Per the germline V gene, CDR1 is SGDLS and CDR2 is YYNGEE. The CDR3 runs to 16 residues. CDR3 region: CASSVGGARGNTEASF. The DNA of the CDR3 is TGTGCCAGCAGCGTAGGGGGCGCGAGGGGGAACACTGAAGCTTCCTTT. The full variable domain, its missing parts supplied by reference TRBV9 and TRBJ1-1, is DSGVTQTPKHLITATGQRVTLRCSPRSGDLSVYWYQQSLDQGLQFLIQYYNGEERAKGNILERFSAQQFPDLHSELNLSSLELGDSALYFCASSVGGARGNTEASFGQGTRLTVV.

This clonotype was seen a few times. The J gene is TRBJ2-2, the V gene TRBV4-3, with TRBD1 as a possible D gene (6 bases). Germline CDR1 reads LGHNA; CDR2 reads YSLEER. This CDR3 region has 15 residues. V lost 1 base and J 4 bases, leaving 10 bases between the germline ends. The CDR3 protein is CASSQGQVGTGELFF. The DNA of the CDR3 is TGCGCCAGCAGCCAAGGACAGGTCGGCACCGGGGAGCTGTTTTTT.

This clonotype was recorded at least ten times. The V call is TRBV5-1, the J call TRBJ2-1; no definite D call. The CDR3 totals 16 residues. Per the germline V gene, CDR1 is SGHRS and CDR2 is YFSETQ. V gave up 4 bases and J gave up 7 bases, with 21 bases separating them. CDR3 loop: CASSPELGSQRNEQFF. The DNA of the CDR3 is TGCGCCAGCAGCCCCGAATTAGGGTCCCAGAGGAATGAGCAGTTCTTC.

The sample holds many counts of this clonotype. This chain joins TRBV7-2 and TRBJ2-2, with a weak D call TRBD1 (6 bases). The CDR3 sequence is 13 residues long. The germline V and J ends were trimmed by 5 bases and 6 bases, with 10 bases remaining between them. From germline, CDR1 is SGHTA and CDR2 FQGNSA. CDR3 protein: CASSKQGSGELFF. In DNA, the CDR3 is TGTGCCAGCAGCAAACAGGGTTCCGGGGAGCTGTTTTTT.

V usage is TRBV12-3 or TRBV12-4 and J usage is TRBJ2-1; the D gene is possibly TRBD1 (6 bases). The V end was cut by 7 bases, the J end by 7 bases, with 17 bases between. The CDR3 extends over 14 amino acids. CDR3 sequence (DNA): TGTGCCAGCATCCGGGACAATGCTGGGAATGAGCAGTTCTTC. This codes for CASIRDNAGNEQFF.

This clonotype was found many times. The CDR3 here is CASSQDPGQSYEQYF. The CDR3 nucleotides are TGCGCCAGCAGCCAAGATCCAGGACAGAGCTACGAGCAGTACTTC. This sequence joins TRBV4-1 and TRBJ2-7, with D possibly matching TRBD1 (6 bases). CDR1 MGHRA and CDR2 YSYEKL come from the germline V gene. The CDR3 extends over 15 amino acids. The V end lost 0 bases, the J end lost 3 bases, and 12 bases lay between the germline ends.

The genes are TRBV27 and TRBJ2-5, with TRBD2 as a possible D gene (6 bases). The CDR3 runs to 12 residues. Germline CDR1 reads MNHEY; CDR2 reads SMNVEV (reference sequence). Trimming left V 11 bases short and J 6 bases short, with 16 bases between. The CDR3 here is CAVGTYSQTQYF. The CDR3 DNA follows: TGTGCCGTAGGGACTTATTCTCAGACCCAGTACTTC.

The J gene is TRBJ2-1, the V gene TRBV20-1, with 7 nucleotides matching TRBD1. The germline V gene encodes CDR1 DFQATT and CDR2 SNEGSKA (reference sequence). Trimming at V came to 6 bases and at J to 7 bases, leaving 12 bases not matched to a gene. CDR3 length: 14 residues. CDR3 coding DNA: TGCAGTGCCCATGGACAGGTCCCCCTAAATGAGCAGTTCTTC. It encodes CSAHGQVPLNEQFF.

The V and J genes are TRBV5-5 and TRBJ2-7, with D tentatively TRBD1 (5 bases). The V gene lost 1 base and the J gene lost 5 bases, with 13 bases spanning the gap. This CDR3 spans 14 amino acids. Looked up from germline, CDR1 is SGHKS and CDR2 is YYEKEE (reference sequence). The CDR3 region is CASSLNFRADEQYF. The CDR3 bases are TGTGCCAGCAGCTTGAATTTCAGGGCTGACGAGCAGTACTTC.

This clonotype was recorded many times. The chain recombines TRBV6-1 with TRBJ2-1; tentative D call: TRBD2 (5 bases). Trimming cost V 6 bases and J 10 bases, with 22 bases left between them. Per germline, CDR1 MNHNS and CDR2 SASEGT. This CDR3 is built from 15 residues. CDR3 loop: CASRQAIGELGEQFF. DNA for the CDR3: TGTGCCAGCAGGCAAGCTATCGGGGAGTTGGGGGAGCAGTTCTTC.

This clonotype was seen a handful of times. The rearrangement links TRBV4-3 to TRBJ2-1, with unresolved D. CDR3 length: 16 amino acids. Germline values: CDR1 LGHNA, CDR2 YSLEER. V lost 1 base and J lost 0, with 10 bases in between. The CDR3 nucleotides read TGCGCCAGCAGCCAAGGGTATGGTAGCTCCTACAATGAGCAGTTCTTC. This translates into CASSQGYGSSYNEQFF.

The CDR3 sequence is CASSNRGFEAFF. CDR3 DNA: TGTGCCAGCAGTAACAGGGGGTTTGAAGCTTTCTTT. The J gene is TRBJ1-1, the V gene TRBV6-6; 8 bases are shared with TRBD1. V was clipped by 5 bases and J by 7 bases; unmatched bases: 3. CDR1 MNHNY and CDR2 SVGAGI come from the germline V gene (reference sequence). The CDR3 is made up of 12 amino acids.

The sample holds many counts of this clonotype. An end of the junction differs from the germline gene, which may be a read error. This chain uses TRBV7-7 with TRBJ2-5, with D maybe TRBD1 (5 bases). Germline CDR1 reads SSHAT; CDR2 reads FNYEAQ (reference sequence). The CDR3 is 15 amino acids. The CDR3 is CASSLDWAGRETQYF. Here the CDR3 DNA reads TGTGCTAGCAGCTTAGACTGGGCAGGGCGGGAGACCCAGTACTTC.